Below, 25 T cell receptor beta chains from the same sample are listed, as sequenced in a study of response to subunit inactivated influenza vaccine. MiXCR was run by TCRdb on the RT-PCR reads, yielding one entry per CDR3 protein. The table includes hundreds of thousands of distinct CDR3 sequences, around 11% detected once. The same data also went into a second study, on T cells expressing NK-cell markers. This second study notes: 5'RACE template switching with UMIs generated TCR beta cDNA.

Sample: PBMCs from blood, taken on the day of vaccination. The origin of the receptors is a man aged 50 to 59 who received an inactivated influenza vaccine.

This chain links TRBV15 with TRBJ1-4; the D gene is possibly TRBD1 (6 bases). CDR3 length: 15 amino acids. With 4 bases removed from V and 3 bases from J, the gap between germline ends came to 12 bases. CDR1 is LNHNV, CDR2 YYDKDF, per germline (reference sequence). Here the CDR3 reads CATSTGGASNEKLFF. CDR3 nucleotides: TGTGCCACCAGCACTGGGGGGGCCTCTAATGAAAAACTGTTTTTT.

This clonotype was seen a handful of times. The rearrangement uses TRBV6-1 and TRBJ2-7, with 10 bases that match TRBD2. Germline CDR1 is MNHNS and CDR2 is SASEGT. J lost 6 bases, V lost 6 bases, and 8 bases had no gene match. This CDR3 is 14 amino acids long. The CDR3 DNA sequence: TGTGCCAGCAGACCTAGCGGGAGCTCACTCGAGCAGTACTTC. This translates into CASRPSGSSLEQYF.

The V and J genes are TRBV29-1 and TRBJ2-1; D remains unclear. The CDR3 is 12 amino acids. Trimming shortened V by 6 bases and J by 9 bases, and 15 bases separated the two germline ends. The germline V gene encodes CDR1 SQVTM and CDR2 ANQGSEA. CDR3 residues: CSVAPSRVEQFF. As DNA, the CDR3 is TGCAGCGTGGCTCCGAGCCGGGTTGAGCAGTTCTTC.

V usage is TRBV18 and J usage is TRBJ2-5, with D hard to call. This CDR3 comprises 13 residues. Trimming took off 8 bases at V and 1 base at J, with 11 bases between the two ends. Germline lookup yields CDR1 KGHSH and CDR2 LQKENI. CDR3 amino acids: CASSPPSQETQYF. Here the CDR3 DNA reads TGTGCCAGCAGCCCGCCTTCCCAAGAGACCCAGTACTTC.

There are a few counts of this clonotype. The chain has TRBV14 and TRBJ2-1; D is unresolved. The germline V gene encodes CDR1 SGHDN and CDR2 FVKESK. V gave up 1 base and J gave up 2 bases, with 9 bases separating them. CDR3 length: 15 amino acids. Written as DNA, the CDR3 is TGTGCCAGCAGCCAAGTGTGGGGAACCTACAATGAGCAGTTCTTC. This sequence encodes CASSQVWGTYNEQFF.

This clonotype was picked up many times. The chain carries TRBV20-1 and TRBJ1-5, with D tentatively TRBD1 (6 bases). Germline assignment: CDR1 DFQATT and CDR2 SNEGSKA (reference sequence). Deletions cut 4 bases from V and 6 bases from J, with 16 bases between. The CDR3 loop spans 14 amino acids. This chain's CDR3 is CSATGAGWSQPQHF. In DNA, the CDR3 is TGCAGTGCTACAGGGGCGGGATGGAGTCAGCCCCAGCATTTT.

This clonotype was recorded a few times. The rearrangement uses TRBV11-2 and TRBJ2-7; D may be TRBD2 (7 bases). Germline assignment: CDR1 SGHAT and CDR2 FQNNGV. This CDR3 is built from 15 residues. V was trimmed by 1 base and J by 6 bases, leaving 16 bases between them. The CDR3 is CASSLVAGARGEQYF. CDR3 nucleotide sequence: TGTGCCAGCAGCTTAGTTGCGGGGGCGCGTGGCGAGCAGTACTTC.

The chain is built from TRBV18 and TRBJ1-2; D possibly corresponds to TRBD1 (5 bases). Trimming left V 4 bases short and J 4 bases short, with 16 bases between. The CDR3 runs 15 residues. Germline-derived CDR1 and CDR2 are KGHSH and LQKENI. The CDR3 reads CASSHAVGGSYGYTF. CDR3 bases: TGTGCCAGCTCACACGCCGTCGGGGGAAGCTATGGCTACACCTTC.

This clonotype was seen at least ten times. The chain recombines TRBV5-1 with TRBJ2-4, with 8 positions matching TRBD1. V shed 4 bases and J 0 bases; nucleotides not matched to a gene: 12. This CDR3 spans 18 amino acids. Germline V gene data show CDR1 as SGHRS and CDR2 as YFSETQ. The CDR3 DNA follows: TGCGCCAGCAGCCAAACAGGGGGTGCCCTCTTAGCCAAAAACATTCAGTACTTC. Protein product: CASSQTGGALLAKNIQYF.

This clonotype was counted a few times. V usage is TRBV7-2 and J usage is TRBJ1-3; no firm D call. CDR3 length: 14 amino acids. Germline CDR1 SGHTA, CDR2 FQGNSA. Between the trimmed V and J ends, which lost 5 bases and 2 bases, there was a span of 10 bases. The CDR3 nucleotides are TGTGCCAGCAGCCCGGACGGTGCTGGAAACACCATATATTTT. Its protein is CASSPDGAGNTIYF. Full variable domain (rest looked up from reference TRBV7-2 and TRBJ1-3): GAGVSQSPSNKVTEKGKDVELRCDPISGHTALYWYRQSLGQGLEFLIYFQGNSAPDKSGLPSDRFSAERTGGSVSTLTIQRTQQEDSAVYLCASSPDGAGNTIYFGEGSWLTVV.

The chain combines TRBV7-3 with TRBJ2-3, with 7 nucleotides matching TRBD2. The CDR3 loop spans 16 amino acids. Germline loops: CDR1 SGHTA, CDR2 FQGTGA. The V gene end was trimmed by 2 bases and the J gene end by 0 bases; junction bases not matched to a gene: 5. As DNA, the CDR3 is TGTGCCAGCAGCTTACTAGCGGAACGTAGCACAGATACGCAGTATTTT. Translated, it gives CASSLLAERSTDTQYF.

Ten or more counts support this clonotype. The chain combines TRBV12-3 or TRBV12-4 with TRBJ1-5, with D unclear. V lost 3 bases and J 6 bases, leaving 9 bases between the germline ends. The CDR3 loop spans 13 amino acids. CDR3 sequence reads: CASSLGLGQPQHF. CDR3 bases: TGTGCCAGCAGTTTGGGTTTGGGTCAGCCCCAGCATTTT.

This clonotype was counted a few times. The CDR3 coding sequence is TGTGCCAGCAGCTTCTCCAGGGCCCCAGATACGCAGTATTTT. Translated, it gives CASSFSRAPDTQYF. The chain employs TRBV7-2 and TRBJ2-3, with D perhaps matching TRBD1 (5 bases). From germline, CDR1 is SGHTA and CDR2 FQGNSA. CDR3 length equals 14 residues. Trimming cost V 3 bases and J 4 bases, with 11 bases left between them.

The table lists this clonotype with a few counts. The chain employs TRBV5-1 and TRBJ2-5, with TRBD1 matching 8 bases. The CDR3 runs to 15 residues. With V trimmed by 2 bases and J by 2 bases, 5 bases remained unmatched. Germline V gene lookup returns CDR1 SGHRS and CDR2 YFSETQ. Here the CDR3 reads CASSFGTGRQETQYF. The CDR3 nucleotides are TGCGCCAGCAGCTTCGGGACAGGTCGACAAGAGACCCAGTACTTC.

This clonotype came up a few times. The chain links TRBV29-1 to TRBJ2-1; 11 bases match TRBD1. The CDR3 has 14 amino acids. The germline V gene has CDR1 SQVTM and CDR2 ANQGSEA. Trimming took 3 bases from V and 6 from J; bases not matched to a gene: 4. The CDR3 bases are TGCAGCGTTGAGGGACAGGGGGGCCTCAATGAGCAGTTCTTC. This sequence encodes CSVEGQGGLNEQFF.

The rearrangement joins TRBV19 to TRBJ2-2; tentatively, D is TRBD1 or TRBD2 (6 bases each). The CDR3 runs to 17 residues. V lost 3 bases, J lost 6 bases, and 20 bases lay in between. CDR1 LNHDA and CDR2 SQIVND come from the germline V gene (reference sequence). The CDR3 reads CASSIGGRWLNPGELFF. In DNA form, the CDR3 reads TGTGCCAGTAGTATTGGGGGGCGCTGGTTAAACCCCGGGGAGCTGTTTTTT.

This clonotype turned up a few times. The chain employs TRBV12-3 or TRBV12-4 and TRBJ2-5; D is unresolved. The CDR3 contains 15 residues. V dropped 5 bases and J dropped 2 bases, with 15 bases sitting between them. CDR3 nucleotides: TGTGCCAGCAGTAGTGTCGTAGGCCCGCAAGAGACCCAGTACTTC. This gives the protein CASSSVVGPQETQYF.

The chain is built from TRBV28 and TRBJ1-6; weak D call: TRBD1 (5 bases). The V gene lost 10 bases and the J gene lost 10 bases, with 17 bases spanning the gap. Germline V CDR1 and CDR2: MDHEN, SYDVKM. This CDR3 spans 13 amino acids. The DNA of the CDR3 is TGTGCCACCTATGGCAGGGTTGGATCACCCCTCCACTTT. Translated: CATYGRVGSPLHF.

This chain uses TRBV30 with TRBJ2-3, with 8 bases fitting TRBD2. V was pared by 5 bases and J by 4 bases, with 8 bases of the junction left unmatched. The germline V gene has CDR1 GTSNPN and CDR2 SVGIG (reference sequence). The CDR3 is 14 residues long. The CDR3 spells CAWSGTSSSDTQYF. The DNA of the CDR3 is TGTGCCTGGTCCGGGACTAGTTCGTCAGATACGCAGTATTTT.

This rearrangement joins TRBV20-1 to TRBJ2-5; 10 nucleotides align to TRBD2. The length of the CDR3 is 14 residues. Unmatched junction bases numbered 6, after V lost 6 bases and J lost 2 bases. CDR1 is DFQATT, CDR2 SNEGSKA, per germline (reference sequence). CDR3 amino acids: CSAPGLAPQETQYF. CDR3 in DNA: TGCAGTGCGCCGGGACTAGCGCCTCAAGAGACCCAGTACTTC.

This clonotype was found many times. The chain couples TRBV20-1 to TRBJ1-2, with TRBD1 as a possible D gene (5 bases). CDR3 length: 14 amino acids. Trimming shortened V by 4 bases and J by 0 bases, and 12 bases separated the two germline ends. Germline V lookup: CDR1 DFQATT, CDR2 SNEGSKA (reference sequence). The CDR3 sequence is CSANRDGANYGYTF. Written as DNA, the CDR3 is TGCAGTGCTAACCGGGACGGCGCTAACTATGGCTACACCTTC.

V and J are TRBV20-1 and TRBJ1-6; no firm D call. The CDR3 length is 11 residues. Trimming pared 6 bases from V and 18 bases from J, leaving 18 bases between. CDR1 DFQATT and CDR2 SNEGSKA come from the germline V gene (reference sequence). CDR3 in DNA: TGCAGTGCCGCGTTCAAGGCGGAAAGCCACTTT. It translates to CSAAFKAESHF.

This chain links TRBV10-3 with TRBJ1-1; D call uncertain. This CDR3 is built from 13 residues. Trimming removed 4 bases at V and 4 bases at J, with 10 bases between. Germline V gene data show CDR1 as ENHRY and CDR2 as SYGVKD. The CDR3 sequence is CAISVEGSTEAFF. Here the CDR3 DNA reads TGTGCCATCAGTGTTGAGGGATCCACTGAAGCTTTCTTT.

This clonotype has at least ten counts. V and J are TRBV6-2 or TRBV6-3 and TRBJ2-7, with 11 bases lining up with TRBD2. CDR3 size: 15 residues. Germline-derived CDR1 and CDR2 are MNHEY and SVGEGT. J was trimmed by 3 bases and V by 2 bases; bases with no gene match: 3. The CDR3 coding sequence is TGTGCCAGCAGTTACGCGACTAGCGGGATCTACGAGCAGTACTTC. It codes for CASSYATSGIYEQYF.

This CDR3 is CSVGRGQSTDTQYF. The CDR3 DNA is TGCAGCGTTGGGAGGGGGCAAAGCACAGATACGCAGTATTTT. The gene calls are TRBV29-1 and TRBJ2-3, with a tentative D call TRBD1 (7 bases). The CDR3 runs 14 residues. Germline loops: CDR1 SQVTM, CDR2 ANQGSEA. Trimming stripped 4 bases from V and 0 bases from J, with 11 bases between.